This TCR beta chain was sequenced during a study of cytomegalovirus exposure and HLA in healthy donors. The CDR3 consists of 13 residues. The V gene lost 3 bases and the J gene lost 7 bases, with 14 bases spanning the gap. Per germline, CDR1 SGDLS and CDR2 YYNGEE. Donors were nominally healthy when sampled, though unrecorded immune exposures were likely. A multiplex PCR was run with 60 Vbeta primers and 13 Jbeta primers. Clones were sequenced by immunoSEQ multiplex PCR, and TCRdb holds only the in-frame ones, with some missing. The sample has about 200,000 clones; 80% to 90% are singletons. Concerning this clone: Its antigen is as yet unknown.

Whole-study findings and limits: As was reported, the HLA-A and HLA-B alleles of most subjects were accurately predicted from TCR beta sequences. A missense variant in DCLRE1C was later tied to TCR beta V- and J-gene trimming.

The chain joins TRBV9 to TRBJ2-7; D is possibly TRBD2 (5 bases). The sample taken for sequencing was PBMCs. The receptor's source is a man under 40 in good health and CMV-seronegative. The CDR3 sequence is CASSEAPTGEQYF. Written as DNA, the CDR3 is TGTGCCAGCAGCGAGGCCCCCACGGGGGAGCAGTACTTC.